This T cell receptor beta chain was documented in a study of blood T cell repertoires in COVID-19. Study-level background: The analysed material was cDNA or gDNA that came from T cells, B-cell-depleted T cells, or PBMCs.

The CDR3 length is 17 residues. Germline V CDR1 and CDR2: SGHRS, YFSETQ. Unmatched junction bases numbered 5, after V lost 0 bases and J lost 2 bases. In the authors' methods: Estimation of nucleated cell counts was performed using reference gene primer amplification. Repertoires were generated with immunoSEQ multiplex PCR, while TCRdb's copy carries only in-frame clones and drops some. Clonal size and the V and J genes are those of that table, whereas D and trimming came from the DNA. The sample includes more than 300,000 clones, 70% to 90% of them seen just once. Input material: peripheral blood. This TCR was recovered from a woman aged 25 to 39 with COVID-19, enrolled during active disease. The rearrangement uses TRBV5-1 and TRBJ2-3; 11 bases line up with TRBD2. The CDR3 loop is CASSLGLAGQITDTQYF. The CDR3 bases are TGCGCCAGCAGCTTGGGACTAGCGGGACAAATCACAGATACGCAGTATTTT.